These 5 T cell receptor beta chains originate from one sample sequenced in a study of cytomegalovirus exposure and HLA in healthy donors. Researchers ran the PCR with 60 Vbeta and 13 Jbeta primers. The data were produced by immunoSEQ multiplex PCR, yet TCRdb's version contains in-frame clones alone and is incomplete. The table shows 200,000 to 250,000 clones, with 85% occurring only once. Sequencing was carried out using PBMCs. All receptors derive from a human donor in good health.

This clone was counted once. CDR3 protein: CASSPQAADTQYF. The CDR3 DNA follows: TGTGCCAGCAGCCCCCAAGCGGCAGATACGCAGTATTTT. V and J are TRBV14 and TRBJ2-3; tentatively, D is TRBD2 (5 bases). Germline values: CDR1 SGHDN, CDR2 FVKESK. V was pared by 4 bases and J by 4 bases, with 9 bases between. The CDR3 is 13 amino acids.

The CDR3 region is CASSSRDYPSNEQFF. The DNA of the CDR3 is TGTGCCAGCAGCTCCCGGGACTACCCTTCGAATGAGCAGTTCTTC. The V gene is TRBV5-6, the J gene TRBJ2-1; TRBD2 agrees at 7 bases. CDR3 length equals 15 residues. From germline, CDR1 is SGHDT and CDR2 YYEEEE. V gave up 3 bases and J gave up 7 bases; unmatched junction bases: 10. Full variable domain (missing parts from reference TRBV5-6 and TRBJ2-1): DAGVTQSPTHLIKTRGQQVTLRCSPKSGHDTVSWYQQALGQGPQFIFQYYEEEERQRGNFPDRFSGHQFPNYSSELNVNALLLGDSALYLCASSSRDYPSNEQFFGPGTRLTVL.

On this clone: The sample carries other DNA sequences with the same CDR3. The chain employs TRBV6-5 and TRBJ2-7, with 7 bases matching TRBD2. V trimming: 0 bases; J trimming: 0 bases; junction bases outside the gene matches: 2. Per the germline V gene, CDR1 is MNHEY and CDR2 is SVGAGI. The CDR3 consists of 15 residues. CDR3 in DNA: TGTGCCAGCAGTTACTCGGCTAGCGGCTCCTACGAGCAGTACTTC. Translation gives CASSYSASGSYEQYF.

The chain employs TRBV21-1 and TRBJ2-1; TRBD2, the D gene given by the table, was not confirmed from the DNA. TRBV21-1 is noted as a pseudogene. This CDR3 spans 17 amino acids. Here the CDR3 reads CASSKPGRESFGNEQFF. CDR3 nucleotide sequence: TGTGCCAGCAGCAAGCCGGGGAGGGAGAGCTTTGGCAATGAGCAGTTCTTC.

This clone has more than one count but fewer than ten. This chain links TRBV5-1 with TRBJ2-3, with D maybe TRBD2 (6 bases). CDR3 length: 14 residues. V gave up 5 bases and J gave up 4 bases, with 14 bases separating them. Germline V gene sequence: CDR1 SGHRS, CDR2 YFSETQ. The DNA for the CDR3 is TGCGCCAGCAGTGGACCCCGCGGGGCAGATACGCAGTATTTT. Translating gives CASSGPRGADTQYF.